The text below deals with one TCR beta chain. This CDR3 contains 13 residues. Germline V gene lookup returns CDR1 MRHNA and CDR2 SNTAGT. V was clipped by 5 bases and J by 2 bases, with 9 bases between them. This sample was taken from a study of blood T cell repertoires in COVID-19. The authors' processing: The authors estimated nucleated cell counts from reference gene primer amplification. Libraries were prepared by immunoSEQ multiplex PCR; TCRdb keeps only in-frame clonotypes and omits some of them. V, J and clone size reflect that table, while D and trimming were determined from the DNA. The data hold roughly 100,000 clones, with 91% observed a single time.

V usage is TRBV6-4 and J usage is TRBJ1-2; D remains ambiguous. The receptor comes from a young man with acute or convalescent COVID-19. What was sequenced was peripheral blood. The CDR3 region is CASSRERNYGYTF. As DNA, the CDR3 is TGTGCCAGCAGTCGGGAAAGAAACTATGGCTACACCTTC.